This paragraph covers one T cell receptor (beta chain) sequence. This CDR3 comprises 18 residues. The V end lost 0 bases, the J end lost 2 bases, and 16 bases lay between the germline ends. Germline V lookup: CDR1 LNHNV, CDR2 YYDKDF (reference sequence). The source of the sample is a study of blood T cell repertoires in COVID-19. Data came from immunoSEQ multiplex PCR; TCRdb stores just in-frame clones and leaves some out. Here the sample spans 140,000 to 150,000 clones, around 86% being singletons. This clonotype was obtained from a man over 45 who had recovered from COVID-19. Sequences were obtained from PBMCs or T cells enriched from blood (not recorded which). This chain joins TRBV15 and TRBJ1-4; D possibly corresponds to TRBD1 (5 bases). CDR3 sequence: CATSRDQGSWSTNEKLFF. In DNA, the CDR3 is TGTGCCACCAGCAGAGATCAGGGTTCTTGGTCTACTAATGAAAAACTGTTTTTT.